The 13 T cell receptor beta chains given below trace back to one sample, sequenced in a study of cytomegalovirus exposure and HLA in healthy donors (dated by TCRdb to 2016 to 2017). The method behind the library was the immunoSEQ multiplex PCR assay. A mixture of 60 forward primers for TCR Vbeta segments and 13 reverse primers for TCR Jbeta segments was used in the multiplex PCR. TCRdb retrieved this table from immuneACCESS and kept in-frame rearrangements only. Not all clones are present; in checked studies, unresolved V genes account for under half, and no reason is known for the remainder. The sample contains about 130,000 clones, 82% of them found a single time. The top ten hold about 7.5% of the sample. Sequenced input: PBMCs. The origin of the receptors is a woman between 45 and 60 years old in good health and CMV-seropositive.

The rearrangement uses TRBV6-1 and TRBJ2-5, with TRBD2 matching 7 bases. Germline trimming cut 9 bases from V and 1 base from J; bases unmatched to any gene: 11. This CDR3 spans 15 amino acids. Germline V gives CDR1 MNHNS, CDR2 SASEGT. The CDR3 loop is CASQIWRETQETQYF. The CDR3 DNA reads as TGTGCCAGTCAGATCTGGCGGGAGACCCAAGAGACCCAGTACTTC.

The rearrangement links TRBV7-3 to TRBJ2-3, with 9 positions matching TRBD2. V lost 1 base to trimming and J lost 6 bases; unmatched junction nucleotides: 8. The germline gives CDR1 SGHTA, CDR2 FQGTGA. This CDR3 comprises 16 residues. Here the CDR3 DNA reads TGTGCCAGCAGCTTAAACCGGGCTAGCGGGATGGATACGCAGTATTTT. This sequence encodes CASSLNRASGMDTQYF.

The J gene is TRBJ2-7, the V gene TRBV5-4; 13 bases match TRBD2. Germline V gene data show CDR1 as SGHNT and CDR2 as YYREEE (reference sequence). CDR3 length: 14 amino acids. Trimming at V came to 7 bases and at J to 2 bases, leaving 3 bases not matched to a gene. DNA for the CDR3: TGTGCCAGCCGGACTAGCGGGAGTCCCTACGAGCAGTACTTC. As protein: CASRTSGSPYEQYF.

The J gene is TRBJ2-5, the V gene TRBV30; tentatively, D is TRBD1 (6 bases). The CDR3 runs to 13 residues. V dropped 1 base and J dropped 5 bases, with 11 bases sitting between them. CDR1 and CDR2 from the germline V gene are GTSNPN and SVGIG (reference sequence). Written as DNA, the CDR3 is TGTGCCTGGAGTGGGGGGCACCTTGAGACCCAGTACTTC. The encoded protein is CAWSGGHLETQYF.

The chain recombines TRBV6-5 with TRBJ2-7; 7 nucleotides agree with TRBD1. Germline V gene sequence: CDR1 MNHEY, CDR2 SVGAGI. J lost 4 bases, V lost 4 bases, and 10 bases had no gene match. The CDR3 extends over 15 amino acids. CDR3 loop: CASSWTGREVYEQYF. CDR3 bases: TGTGCCAGCAGTTGGACAGGTCGAGAGGTTTACGAGCAGTACTTC.

J is TRBJ1-6 and V is TRBV2, with TRBD1 identical over 8 bases. Germline V lookup: CDR1 SNHLY, CDR2 FYNNEI. The CDR3 extends over 16 amino acids. V gave up 2 bases and J gave up 7 bases; unmatched junction bases: 7. The CDR3 coding sequence is TGTGCCAGCAGTGAACCCAGGACAGGGTGGAATTCACCCCTCCACTTT. Its protein is CASSEPRTGWNSPLHF.

V gene TRBV30 combines with J gene TRBJ1-2, with TRBD1 matching 8 bases. After removal of 2 bases from V and 5 bases from J, the junction contained 13 bases not matched to a gene. This CDR3 has 16 amino acids. Germline V lookup: CDR1 GTSNPN, CDR2 SVGIG (reference sequence). The CDR3 reads CAWSLPPGQVKYGYTF. The CDR3 DNA reads as TGTGCCTGGAGTCTTCCCCCGGGACAGGTGAAGTATGGCTACACCTTC.

This rearrangement joins TRBV6-5 to TRBJ1-5; D gene unclear. Trimming pared 6 bases from V and 5 bases from J, leaving 17 bases between. CDR1 is MNHEY and CDR2 is SVGAGI in the germline V gene. This CDR3 has 15 amino acids. CDR3 in DNA: TGTGCCAGCAGACCCGGACGGAGGGAAGATCAGCCCCAGCATTTT. As protein: CASRPGRREDQPQHF.

J is TRBJ1-2 and V is TRBV6-1; 7 bases are a match to TRBD1. The germline CDR1 and CDR2 sequences are MNHNS and SASEGT. V lost 7 bases, J lost 12 bases, and 14 bases stayed unmatched. The CDR3 is 13 residues long. CDR3 nucleotide sequence: TGTGCCAGCAACCCGGGACAGTCCCAGGGCGACACCTTC. Its protein is CASNPGQSQGDTF.

The chain recombines TRBV13 with TRBJ2-5, with TRBD2 matching over 7 bases. Trimming removed 5 bases from V and 2 bases from J; junction bases left unmatched: 5. Looked up from germline, CDR1 is PRHDT and CDR2 is FYEKMQ (reference sequence). This CDR3 is 14 amino acids long. CDR3 in DNA: TGTGCCAGCAGCCCGAGGACTAGTCAAGAGACCCAGTACTTC. Amino acids: CASSPRTSQETQYF.

The chain is built from TRBV29-1 and TRBJ2-5, with TRBD2 matching 8 bases. CDR1 is SQVTM, CDR2 ANQGSEA, per germline. V shed 3 bases and J 1 base; nucleotides not matched to a gene: 4. The CDR3 is made up of 14 amino acids. CDR3 nucleotides: TGCAGCGTTGATCCCACTAGCGGCCAAGAGACCCAGTACTTC. It is translated as CSVDPTSGQETQYF.

The chain is built from TRBV28 and TRBJ1-1, with D perhaps TRBD1 (6 bases). The CDR3 length is 17 residues. Per the germline V gene, CDR1 is MDHEN and CDR2 is SYDVKM. Between the trimmed V and J ends, which lost 4 bases and 0 bases, there was a span of 18 bases. The CDR3 protein is CASSWDPLDSLNTEAFF. CDR3 DNA sequence: TGTGCCAGCAGTTGGGACCCCCTGGACAGTTTGAACACTGAAGCTTTCTTT.

This chain links TRBV20-1 with TRBJ2-1; D perhaps matches TRBD2 (6 bases). CDR1 and CDR2 (germline): DFQATT, SNEGSKA (reference sequence). CDR3 length: 11 residues. Here the CDR3 reads CRVSRGNEQFF. CDR3 coding DNA: TGCAGGGTTAGTCGGGGGAATGAGCAGTTCTTC.